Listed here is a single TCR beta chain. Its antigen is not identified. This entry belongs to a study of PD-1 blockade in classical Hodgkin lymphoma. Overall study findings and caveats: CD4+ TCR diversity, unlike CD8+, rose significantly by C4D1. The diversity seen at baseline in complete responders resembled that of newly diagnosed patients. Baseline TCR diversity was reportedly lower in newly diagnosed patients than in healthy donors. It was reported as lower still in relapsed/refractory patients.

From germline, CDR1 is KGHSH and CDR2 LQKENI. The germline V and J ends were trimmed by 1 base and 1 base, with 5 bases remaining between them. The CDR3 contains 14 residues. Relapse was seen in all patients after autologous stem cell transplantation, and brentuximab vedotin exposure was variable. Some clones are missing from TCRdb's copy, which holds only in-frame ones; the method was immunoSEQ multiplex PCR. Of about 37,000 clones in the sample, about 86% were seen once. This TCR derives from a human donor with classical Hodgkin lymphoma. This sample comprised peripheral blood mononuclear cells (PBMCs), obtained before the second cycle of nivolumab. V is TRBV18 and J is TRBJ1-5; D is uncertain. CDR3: CASSPLKSNQPQHF. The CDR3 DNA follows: TGTGCCAGCTCACCACTCAAGAGCAATCAGCCCCAGCATTTT.